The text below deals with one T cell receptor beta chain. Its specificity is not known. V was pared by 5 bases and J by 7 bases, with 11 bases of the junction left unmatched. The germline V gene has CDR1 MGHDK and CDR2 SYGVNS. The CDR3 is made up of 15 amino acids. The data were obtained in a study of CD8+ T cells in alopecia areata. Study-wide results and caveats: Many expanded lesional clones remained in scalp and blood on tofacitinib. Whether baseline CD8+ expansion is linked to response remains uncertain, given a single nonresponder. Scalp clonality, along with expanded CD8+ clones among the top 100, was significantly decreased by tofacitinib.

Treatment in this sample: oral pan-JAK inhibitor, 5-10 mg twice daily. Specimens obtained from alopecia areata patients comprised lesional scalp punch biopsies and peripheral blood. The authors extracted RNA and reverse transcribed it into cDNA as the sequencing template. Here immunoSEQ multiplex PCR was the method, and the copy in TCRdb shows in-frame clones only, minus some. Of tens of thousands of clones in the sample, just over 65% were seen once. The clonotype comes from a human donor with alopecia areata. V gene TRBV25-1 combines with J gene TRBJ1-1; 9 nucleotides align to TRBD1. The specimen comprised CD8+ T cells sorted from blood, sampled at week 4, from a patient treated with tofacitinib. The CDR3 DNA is TGTGCCAGCAGTAGACGGGACAGGGATGTTGGTGAAGCTTTCTTT. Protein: CASSRRDRDVGEAFF.